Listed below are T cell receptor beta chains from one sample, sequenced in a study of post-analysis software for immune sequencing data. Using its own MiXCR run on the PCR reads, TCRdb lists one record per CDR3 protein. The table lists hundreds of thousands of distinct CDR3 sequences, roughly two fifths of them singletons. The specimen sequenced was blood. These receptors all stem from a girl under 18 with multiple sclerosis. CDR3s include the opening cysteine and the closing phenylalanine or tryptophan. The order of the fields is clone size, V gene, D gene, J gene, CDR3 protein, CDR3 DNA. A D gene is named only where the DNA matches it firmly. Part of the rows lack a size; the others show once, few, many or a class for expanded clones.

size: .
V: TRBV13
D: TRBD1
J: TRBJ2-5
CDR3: CASSSQQGAKETQYF
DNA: TGTGCCAGCAGCTCCCAACAGGGGGCCAAAGAGACCCAGTACTTC

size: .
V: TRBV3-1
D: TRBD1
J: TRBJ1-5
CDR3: CASSHGTGVQPQHF
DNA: TGTGCCAGCAGCCACGGGACAGGGGTCCAGCCCCAGCATTTT

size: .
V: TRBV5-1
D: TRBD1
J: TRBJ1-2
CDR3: CASSLAPPGTGYGYTF
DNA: TGCGCCAGCAGCTTGGCACCGCCCGGGACAGGATATGGCTACACCTTC

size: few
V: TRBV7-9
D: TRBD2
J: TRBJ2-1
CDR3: CASSPLPGLAAIYNEQFF
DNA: TGTGCCAGCAGCCCCCTGCCGGGACTAGCGGCAATCTACAATGAGCAGTTCTTC

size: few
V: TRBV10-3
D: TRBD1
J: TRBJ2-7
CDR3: CAISKTGFYEQYF
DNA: TGTGCCATCAGTAAGACAGGGTTCTACGAGCAGTACTTC

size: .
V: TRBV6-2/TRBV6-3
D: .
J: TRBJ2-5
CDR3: CASSLRETRTETQYF
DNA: TGTGCCAGCAGCCTACGGGAAACGAGGACGGAGACCCAGTACTTC

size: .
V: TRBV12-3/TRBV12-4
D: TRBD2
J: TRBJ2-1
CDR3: CASTLELADNEQFF
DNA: TGTGCCAGCACCCTGGAACTAGCGGACAATGAGCAGTTCTTC

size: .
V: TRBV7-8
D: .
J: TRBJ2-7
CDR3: CASSQPGPPYEQYF
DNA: TGTGCCAGCAGCCAACCGGGCCCCCCCTACGAGCAGTACTTC

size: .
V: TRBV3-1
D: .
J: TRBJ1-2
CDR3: CASSQQTGYTF
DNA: TGTGCCAGCAGCCAACAAACTGGCTACACCTTC

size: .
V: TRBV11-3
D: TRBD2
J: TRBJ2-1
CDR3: CSSSSTGTSEHEQFF
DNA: TGTTCCAGCAGCTCAACCGGGACTAGCGAGCATGAGCAGTTCTTC

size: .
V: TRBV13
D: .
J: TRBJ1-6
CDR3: CASSLGGQYNSPLHF
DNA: TGTGCCAGCAGCTTAGGCGGACAGTATAATTCACCCCTCCACTTT

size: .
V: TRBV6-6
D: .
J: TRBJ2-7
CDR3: CASSYPGVEEQYF
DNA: TGTGCCAGCAGTTACCCAGGGGTCGAGGAGCAGTACTTC

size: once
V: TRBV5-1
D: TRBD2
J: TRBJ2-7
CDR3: CASSSGTSGRSHEQYF
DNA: TGCGCCAGCAGCTCCGGGACTAGCGGGAGGTCCCACGAGCAGTACTTC

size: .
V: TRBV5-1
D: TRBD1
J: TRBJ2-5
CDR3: CASSLSGTGSQETQYF
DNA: TGCGCCAGCAGCCTATCCGGGACAGGGTCACAAGAGACCCAGTACTTC

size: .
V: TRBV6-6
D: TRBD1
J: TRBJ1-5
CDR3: CASSSGQGPNQPQHF
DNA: TGTGCCAGCAGTTCCGGACAGGGCCCTAATCAGCCCCAGCATTTT

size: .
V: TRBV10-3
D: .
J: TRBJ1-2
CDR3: CAISEGGESGYTF
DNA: TGTGCCATCAGTGAAGGCGGGGAATCTGGCTACACCTTC

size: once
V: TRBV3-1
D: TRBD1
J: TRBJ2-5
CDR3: CASSPPGTGLVETQYF
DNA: TGTGCCAGCAGCCCCCCCGGGACAGGGTTGGTAGAGACCCAGTACTTC

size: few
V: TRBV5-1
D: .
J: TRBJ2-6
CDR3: CASRAGPSSGANVLTF
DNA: TGCGCCAGCAGGGCCGGGCCAAGCTCTGGGGCCAACGTCCTGACTTTC

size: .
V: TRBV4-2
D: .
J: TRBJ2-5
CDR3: CASSPGTFQETQYF
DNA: TGTGCCAGCAGCCCCGGGACTTTCCAAGAGACCCAGTACTTC

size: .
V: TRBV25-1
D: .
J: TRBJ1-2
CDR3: CASSGLHDKTSPLYGYTF
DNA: TGTGCCAGCAGTGGGCTACACGATAAAACAAGTCCGCTCTATGGCTACACCTTC

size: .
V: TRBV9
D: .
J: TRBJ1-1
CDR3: CASSVGSGNTEAFF
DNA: TGTGCCAGCAGCGTAGGATCAGGGAACACTGAAGCTTTCTTT

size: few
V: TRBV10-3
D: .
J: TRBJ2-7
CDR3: CATNQGADEQYF
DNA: TGTGCCACCAATCAGGGTGCCGACGAGCAGTACTTC

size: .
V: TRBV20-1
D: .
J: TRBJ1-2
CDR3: CSALGLGGYGYTF
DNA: TGCAGTGCCCTTGGGCTAGGGGGCTATGGCTACACCTTC

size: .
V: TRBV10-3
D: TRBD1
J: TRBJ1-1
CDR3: CAIRGQGGTEAFF
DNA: TGTGCCATCAGGGGACAGGGTGGGACTGAAGCTTTCTTT